These 27 T cell receptor beta chains were sequenced from one sample in a study of CD8 T cells in ankylosing spondylitis. TCRdb processed the 5' RACE reads anew with MiXCR; each CDR3 protein has one entry. The sample records approximately 550,000 distinct CDR3 sequences, roughly an eighth being singletons. The antigens of these receptors remain unknown. Study-level findings and limits: Blood of patients with ankylosing spondylitis appeared to be characterized by a TCR beta motif of eight highly homologous variants.

Specimen: blood, either unsorted or a sorted T cell fraction (not recorded which). The receptors here all came from a male donor with ankylosing spondylitis.

This clonotype was counted a few times. The chain is built from TRBV18 and TRBJ2-1; perhaps D is TRBD1 or TRBD2 (5 bases each). The CDR3 covers 15 residues. Looked up from germline, CDR1 is KGHSH and CDR2 is LQKENI. Trimming shortened V by 6 bases and J by 5 bases, and 17 bases separated the two germline ends. The CDR3 DNA is TGTGCCAGCTCGGATCCCGGGACCCGAAACAATGAGCAGTTCTTC. It specifies CASSDPGTRNNEQFF.

This clonotype was counted a few times. The chain has TRBV29-1 and TRBJ1-4; the D gene is possibly TRBD1 (5 bases). The germline V gene has CDR1 SQVTM and CDR2 ANQGSEA. Trimming left V 0 bases short and J 5 bases short, with 13 bases between. This CDR3 spans 15 amino acids. CDR3 sequence (DNA): TGCAGCGTTGAAGATTTGGGACGGCTGAATGAAAAACTGTTTTTT. Amino acid sequence: CSVEDLGRLNEKLFF.

The chain joins TRBV7-2 to TRBJ2-7; the match to TRBD2 covers 13 bases. Germline loops: CDR1 SGHTA, CDR2 FQGNSA. This CDR3 spans 16 amino acids. Unmatched junction bases numbered 5, after V lost 5 bases and J lost 1 base. CDR3 sequence reads: CASSPRLAGGSYEQYF. CDR3 sequence (DNA): TGTGCCAGCAGCCCCCGACTAGCGGGAGGATCCTACGAGCAGTACTTC.

This clonotype was recorded many times. The V and J genes are TRBV7-9 and TRBJ1-5, with a weak D call TRBD1 (5 bases). The CDR3 is 13 residues long. V was pared by 8 bases and J by 2 bases, with 10 bases between. Germline CDR1 is SEHNR and CDR2 is FQNEAQ (reference sequence). This chain's CDR3 is CASGTGGNQPQHF. The CDR3 nucleotides read TGTGCCAGCGGGACTGGAGGCAATCAGCCCCAGCATTTT.

In its sample, this clonotype was seen many times. The chain recombines TRBV5-1 with TRBJ2-1; D possibly corresponds to TRBD2 (6 bases). The V gene's germline CDR1 is SGHRS and CDR2 YFSETQ. CDR3 length: 14 amino acids. Trimming stripped 3 bases from V and 2 bases from J, with 9 bases between. CDR3 DNA sequence: TGCGCCAGCAGCTCTGGAGGGGCCTACAATGAGCAGTTCTTC. This translates into CASSSGGAYNEQFF.

This chain links TRBV4-1 with TRBJ1-5; D may be TRBD1 (6 bases). V gave up 4 bases and J gave up 6 bases, with 16 bases separating them. From germline, CDR1 is MGHRA and CDR2 YSYEKL. This CDR3 is built from 15 residues. As DNA, the CDR3 is TGCGCCAGCAGCCCCACGCCGGGGGCCGGTCAGCCCCAGCATTTT. Protein: CASSPTPGAGQPQHF.

This clonotype was picked up a small number of times. The chain recombines TRBV20-1 with TRBJ2-2; 7 bases are a match to TRBD1. V dropped 5 bases and J dropped 2; count of bases not matched to a gene: 5. Germline values: CDR1 DFQATT, CDR2 SNEGSKA (reference sequence). The CDR3 is 14 residues long. The CDR3 reads CSARRQGNTGELFF. Here the CDR3 DNA reads TGCAGTGCTCGAAGACAGGGAAACACCGGGGAGCTGTTTTTT.

This clonotype was counted a few times. CDR3 amino acids: CASSLSFGNYGYTF. Here the CDR3 DNA reads TGTGCCAGCAGTTTATCGTTTGGGAACTATGGCTACACCTTC. The J gene is TRBJ1-2, the V gene TRBV27; D remains ambiguous. The CDR3 extends over 14 amino acids. The germline V gene encodes CDR1 MNHEY and CDR2 SMNVEV (reference sequence). The germline V and J ends were trimmed by 0 bases and 2 bases, with 7 bases remaining between them.

This rearrangement joins TRBV24-1 to TRBJ2-2; a weak D match, TRBD2 (6 bases). This CDR3 region has 14 residues. The germline gives CDR1 KGHDR, CDR2 SFDVKD. With 5 bases removed from V and 6 bases from J, the gap between germline ends came to 12 bases. The CDR3 nucleotides are TGTGCCACCAGTGCAGGGTGGAGGGCCGGGGAGCTGTTTTTT. As protein: CATSAGWRAGELFF.

This clonotype occurred a few times. The chain links TRBV3-1 to TRBJ1-3; possible D gene TRBD1, 6 bases. The CDR3 is made up of 15 amino acids. Germline V gene sequence: CDR1 LGHDT, CDR2 YNNKEL (reference sequence). Between the trimmed V and J ends, which lost 0 bases and 2 bases, there was a span of 8 bases. As DNA, the CDR3 is TGTGCCAGCAGCCAAGATCGGACAGCTGGAAACACCATATATTTT. Encoded protein: CASSQDRTAGNTIYF.

There are a few counts of this clonotype. The CDR3 spells CASSPGLGTALQPQHF. DNA of the CDR3: TGCGCCAGCAGCCCGGGTTTGGGGACAGCTCTTCAGCCCCAGCATTTT. The J gene is TRBJ1-5, the V gene TRBV5-1; 7 positions match TRBD1. This CDR3 region has 16 residues. With V trimmed by 4 bases and J by 6 bases, 13 bases remained unmatched. From germline, CDR1 is SGHRS and CDR2 YFSETQ.

There are many counts of this clonotype. The chain recombines TRBV5-1 with TRBJ2-3; TRBD1 or TRBD2 may be the D gene (6 bases each). The V gene's germline CDR1 is SGHRS and CDR2 YFSETQ. This CDR3 spans 18 amino acids. V lost 0 bases, J lost 0 bases, and 17 bases lay in between. In nucleotides, the CDR3 is TGCGCCAGCAGCTTGGGACCCATGAGGGGGACTAGCACAGATACGCAGTATTTT. Its protein is CASSLGPMRGTSTDTQYF.

This rearrangement joins TRBV11-2 to TRBJ1-2; D not resolved. The CDR3 is made up of 12 amino acids. CDR1 and CDR2 from the germline V gene are SGHAT and FQNNGV. V shed 2 bases and J shed 6 bases, with 7 bases lying between them. CDR3 residues: CASSLRSHGYTF. CDR3 in DNA: TGTGCCAGCAGCTTACGGAGCCATGGCTACACCTTC.

This chain links TRBV20-1 with TRBJ2-1; 8 nucleotides match TRBD2. V gave up 1 base and J gave up 3 bases; unmatched junction bases: 5. This CDR3 is 15 amino acids long. Germline assignment: CDR1 DFQATT and CDR2 SNEGSKA (reference sequence). CDR3 in amino acids: CSARALAGGYNEQFF. CDR3 sequence (DNA): TGCAGTGCTAGAGCCCTTGCGGGAGGCTACAATGAGCAGTTCTTC.

The CDR3 is CASSQDSTVTNEKLFF. For the CDR3, the DNA is TGTGCCAGCAGCCAAGATAGCACAGTAACTAATGAAAAACTGTTTTTT. The chain carries TRBV3-1 and TRBJ1-4; D not certain. In germline, CDR1 is LGHDT, CDR2 YNNKEL (reference sequence). Trimming left V 0 bases short and J 1 base short, with 9 bases between. The CDR3 consists of 16 residues. The full variable domain, its missing parts supplied by reference TRBV3-1 and TRBJ1-4, is DTAVSQTPKYLVTQMGNDKSIKCEQNLGHDTMYWYKQDSKKFLKIMFSYNNKELIINETVPNRFSPKSPDKAHLNLHINSLELGDSAVYFCASSQDSTVTNEKLFFGSGTQLSVL.

This clonotype was recorded a few times. The chain carries TRBV5-1 and TRBJ2-1; no clear D gene. Deletions cut 2 bases from V and 5 bases from J, with 8 bases between. The CDR3 is made up of 13 amino acids. The germline V gene has CDR1 SGHRS and CDR2 YFSETQ. CDR3 sequence: CASSLSLHNEQFF. The CDR3 DNA reads as TGCGCCAGCAGCTTAAGTCTCCACAATGAGCAGTTCTTC.

This rearrangement joins TRBV3-1 to TRBJ2-7; TRBD2 agrees at 11 bases. Germline CDR1 is LGHDT and CDR2 is YNNKEL (reference sequence). The CDR3 loop spans 17 amino acids. The V gene end was trimmed by 0 bases and the J gene end by 2 bases; junction bases not matched to a gene: 6. The CDR3 sequence: CASSQETSGRVAYEQYF. CDR3 in DNA: TGTGCCAGCAGCCAAGAAACTAGCGGGAGAGTAGCCTACGAGCAGTACTTC.

This chain joins TRBV12-3 or TRBV12-4 and TRBJ1-2; TRBD1 might be the D (5 bases). The CDR3 spans 14 residues. The germline V and J ends were trimmed by 6 bases and 3 bases, with 14 bases remaining between them. CDR3 in amino acids: CASRDRDQYYGYTF. The CDR3 DNA is TGTGCCAGCAGAGACCGGGACCAATACTATGGCTACACCTTC.

The chain carries TRBV2 and TRBJ2-2; the D gene is possibly TRBD1 (6 bases). The CDR3 consists of 15 residues. Germline CDR1 is SNHLY and CDR2 is FYNNEI. Deletions cut 8 bases from V and 0 bases from J, with 13 bases between. The CDR3 coding sequence is TGTGCCAGCGCTGGGCAGGGGACGAACACCGGGGAGCTGTTTTTT. Its translation is CASAGQGTNTGELFF.

At least ten counts were recorded for this clonotype. This chain links TRBV27 with TRBJ2-7, with D hard to call. V shed 6 bases and J shed 1 base, with 10 bases lying between them. Germline CDR1 MNHEY, CDR2 SMNVEV (reference sequence). This CDR3 has 13 residues. CDR3 DNA: TGTGCCAGCAGCCTCGGCCGGTCCTACGAGCAGTACTTC. It yields the protein CASSLGRSYEQYF.

This clonotype was recorded a few times. The chain is built from TRBV20-1 and TRBJ2-7; 13 nucleotides match TRBD2. In germline, CDR1 is DFQATT, CDR2 SNEGSKA (reference sequence). Trimming took 6 bases from V and 7 from J; bases not matched to a gene: 9. The CDR3 loop spans 14 amino acids. The CDR3 coding sequence is TGCAGTGCCTTACTAGCGGGAGGGCCGGGTGAGCAGTACGTC. It translates to CSALLAGGPGEQYV.

This clonotype was seen only a few times. The J gene is TRBJ2-7, the V gene TRBV11-2; a possible D gene is TRBD2 (6 bases). Trimming shortened V by 5 bases and J by 2 bases, and 22 bases separated the two germline ends. The CDR3 is 17 residues long. CDR1 SGHAT and CDR2 FQNNGV come from the germline V gene. CDR3 protein: CASSLVANARGTYEQYF. CDR3 sequence (DNA): TGTGCCAGCAGCCTAGTAGCTAACGCCCGGGGGACCTACGAGCAGTACTTC.

The CDR3 DNA sequence: TGCGCCAGCAGCTCCGAACAGGGAGGGTATGGCTACACCTTC. It specifies CASSSEQGGYGYTF. V gene TRBV5-1 combines with J gene TRBJ1-2; possible D gene TRBD1, 6 bases. CDR3 length equals 14 residues. V lost 3 bases and J 5 bases, leaving 14 bases between the germline ends. CDR1 is SGHRS and CDR2 is YFSETQ in the germline V gene.

In this sample, this clonotype turned up a few times. The CDR3 nucleotides read TGTGCCAGCAGTTACCGGGACAACAATCAGCCCCAGCATTTT. This sequence encodes CASSYRDNNQPQHF. V gene TRBV27 combines with J gene TRBJ1-5; possibly TRBD1 for D (6 bases). Germline assignment: CDR1 MNHEY and CDR2 SMNVEV (reference sequence). CDR3 length: 14 amino acids. Trimming removed 4 bases from V and 3 bases from J, with 10 bases in between.

This clonotype was detected a few times. The chain uses TRBV7-2 and TRBJ2-3; 8 bases map to TRBD2. This CDR3 is 14 amino acids long. The trim removed 5 bases at V and 5 bases at J, leaving 6 bases unmatched. The V gene's germline CDR1 is SGHTA and CDR2 FQGNSA. The CDR3, as DNA: TGTGCCAGCAGCACCGGGACTAGAGGAGATACGCAGTATTTT. It encodes CASSTGTRGDTQYF.

Comment on this clonotype: A junction end diverges from the germline sequence, so it may reflect a read error. The V and J genes are TRBV24-1 and TRBJ2-1; no clear D. Germline V gene lookup returns CDR1 KGHDR and CDR2 SFDVKD. The CDR3 is 14 residues long. The CDR3 region is CATNDSAAFGEQFF. The DNA for the CDR3 is TGTGCCACCAATGATTCAGCAGCGTTCGGTGAGCAGTTCTTC.

The gene calls are TRBV7-2 and TRBJ2-1; no clear D. CDR1 is SGHTA and CDR2 is FQGNSA in the germline V gene. This CDR3 has 11 amino acids. The ends were cut back, 5 bases at V and 7 bases at J, with 6 bases in the middle. The DNA of the CDR3 is TGTGCCAGCAGCCCAATAAATGAGCAGTTCTTC. Amino acids: CASSPINEQFF.